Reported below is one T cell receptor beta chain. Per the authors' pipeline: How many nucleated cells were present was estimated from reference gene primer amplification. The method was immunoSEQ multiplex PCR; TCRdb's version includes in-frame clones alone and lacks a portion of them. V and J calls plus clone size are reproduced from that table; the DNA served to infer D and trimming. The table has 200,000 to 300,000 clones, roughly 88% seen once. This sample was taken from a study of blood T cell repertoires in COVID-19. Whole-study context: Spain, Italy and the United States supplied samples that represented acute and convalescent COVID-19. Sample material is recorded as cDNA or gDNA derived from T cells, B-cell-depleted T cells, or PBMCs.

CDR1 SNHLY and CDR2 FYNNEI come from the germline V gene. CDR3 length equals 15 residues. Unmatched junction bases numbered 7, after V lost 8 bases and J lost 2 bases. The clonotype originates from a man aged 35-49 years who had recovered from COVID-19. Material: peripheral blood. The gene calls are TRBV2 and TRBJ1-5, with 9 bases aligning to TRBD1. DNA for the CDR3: TGTGCCAGCGACGGGACAGGGAAAGGCAATCAGCCCCAGCATTTT. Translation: CASDGTGKGNQPQHF.